This TCR beta chain was recovered during a study of cytomegalovirus exposure and HLA in healthy donors. A remark on this clone: Its antigen is as yet unknown.

The PCR made use of 60 Vbeta and 13 Jbeta primers. TCRdb keeps only in-frame clones here, not all; method: immunoSEQ multiplex PCR. This sample has tens of thousands of clones, with about 70% found just once. Study-wide results and limits: Some V segments (TRBV6-2 and TRBV6-3 among them) were excluded as indistinguishable. Prediction of most subjects' HLA-A and HLA-B alleles by TCR beta sequences was reportedly accurate. Other equally common chains were less clonally expanded than HLA-associated TCR beta chains, a later analysis showed.

This CDR3 has 15 amino acids. The germline CDR1 and CDR2 sequences are SNHLY and FYNNEI. Trimming left V 3 bases short and J 5 bases short, with 13 bases between. The V call is TRBV2, the J call TRBJ1-4, with D maybe TRBD1 (6 bases). The sequenced sample consisted of PBMCs. This receptor was taken from a woman between 45 and 60 years old in good health and CMV-seronegative. CDR3: CASSEDEGVNEKLFF. Written as DNA, the CDR3 is TGTGCCAGCAGTGAGGATGAGGGGGTCAATGAAAAACTGTTTTTT.